The T cell receptor (beta chain) described here comes from a study of Tregs in tolerant kidney transplant recipients. Study results and limitations: Biological reproducibility was not directly addressed, but technical replication error appeared minimal. Expanding Tregs on activated donor B cells appeared to best identify donor-specific TCRbeta clones.

The CDR3 is made up of 19 amino acids. In germline, CDR1 is MNHNS, CDR2 SASEGT. The trim removed 4 bases at V and 2 bases at J, leaving 14 bases unmatched. Points on this clone: Antigen unknown.

Using immunoSEQ multiplex PCR, the repertoire was profiled, and TCRdb retains in-frame clones only, with some absent. In the table there are tens of thousands of clones, 84% of which are singletons. The rearrangement joins TRBV6-1 to TRBJ2-3; 11 bases match TRBD2. The material sequenced was CD4+ T cells from blood. The TCR comes from a human donor in good health. The CDR3 loop is CASSGLAGGRRRITDTQYF. The DNA of the CDR3 is TGTGCCAGCAGTGGGCTAGCGGGAGGCCGCCGGCGAATCACAGATACGCAGTATTTT.